The 6 T cell receptor beta chains listed next were all sequenced from one sample in a study of blood T cells in healthy people across ages. With a J-beta primer mix and a sample-barcoded 5' primer, a second PCR ran 7 to 11 cycles. TCRdb reprocessed the 5' RACE reads with MiXCR, giving one entry per CDR3 protein. Of 1.5 million to 2 million distinct CDR3 sequences listed, 49% are singletons. Sequenced sample: blood. The source of these receptors is a woman in her forties in good health.

This rearrangement joins TRBV5-6 to TRBJ2-4; D gene unclear. Trimming stripped 1 base from V and 0 bases from J, with 8 bases between. The CDR3 length is 15 residues. The V gene's germline CDR1 is SGHDT and CDR2 YYEEEE. CDR3 amino acids: CASSLWAAAKNIQYF. CDR3 DNA sequence: TGTGCCAGCAGCTTGTGGGCCGCAGCCAAAAACATTCAGTACTTC.

A word on this clonotype: Being one base from a much bigger clone, this may be a read error. The rearrangement uses TRBV6-6 and TRBJ2-7, with D perhaps given as TRBD1 or TRBD2 (6 bases each). V lost 7 bases to trimming and J lost 0 bases, with 13 bases between them. This CDR3 has 14 amino acids. Germline-derived CDR1 and CDR2 are MNHNY and SVGAGI (reference sequence). The CDR3: CASITGANSYEQYF. CDR3 coding DNA: TGTGCCAGCATCACGGGGGCAAACTCCTACGAGCAGTACTTC.

The chain carries TRBV5-6 and TRBJ1-2; D is uncertain. CDR3 size: 16 residues. From germline, CDR1 is SGHDT and CDR2 YYEEEE. V was trimmed by 0 bases and J by 4 bases, leaving 16 bases between them. The CDR3 reads CASSLAAQQISYGYTF. CDR3 nucleotide sequence: TGTGCCAGCAGCTTGGCTGCACAACAGATCAGCTATGGCTACACCTTC.

The rearrangement joins TRBV29-1 to TRBJ1-2; 8 positions agree with TRBD1. The CDR3 has 12 residues. V shed 8 bases, J shed 8 bases, and the junction held 10 bases outside the gene matches. The germline V gene encodes CDR1 SQVTM and CDR2 ANQGSEA. The CDR3 DNA follows: TGCAGCTCTTGGCAGGGGGCGCAAGGCTACACCTTC. This codes for CSSWQGAQGYTF.

This clonotype was seen more than once but under ten times. The V call is TRBV29-1, the J call TRBJ2-5, with 9 nucleotides matching TRBD1. Germline V gives CDR1 SQVTM, CDR2 ANQGSEA. V lost 2 bases, J lost 5 bases, and 6 bases stayed unmatched. The CDR3 is 14 amino acids. The chain's CDR3 is CSVEFGQGLETQYF. For the CDR3, the DNA is TGCAGCGTTGAATTCGGACAGGGGCTGGAGACCCAGTACTTC.

The chain joins TRBV11-2 to TRBJ1-4; D possibly corresponds to TRBD1 (6 bases). This CDR3 is built from 15 residues. Trimming cost V 5 bases and J 7 bases, with 17 bases left between them. CDR1 and CDR2 (germline): SGHAT, FQNNGV. The chain's CDR3 is CASSAHGGGGEKLFF. The CDR3 region has the DNA TGTGCCAGCAGCGCCCACGGAGGGGGAGGTGAAAAACTGTTTTTT. The full variable domain, with the rest looked up from reference TRBV11-2 and TRBJ1-4, is EAGVAQSPRYKIIEKRQSVAFWCNPISGHATLYWYQQILGQGPKLLIQFQNNGVVDDSQLPKDRFSAERLKGVDSTLKIQPAKLEDSAVYLCASSAHGGGGEKLFFGSGTQLSVL.